This T cell receptor (beta chain) is from a study of shared clonotypes between healthy human individuals. CD45RO negativity and positive selection for CCR7 defined naive CD8 cells, a population that excluded terminally differentiated effector memory CD45RA+ cells. Whole-study results and caveats: The sampled material consisted only of blood, and tissue repertoires are likely to differ.

This table comes from immunoSEQ multiplex PCR, and its TCRdb copy is limited to in-frame clones, with some not included. The data hold roughly 2,000,000 clones, with approximately 94% observed a single time. In the case of this clone: The target antigen is unknown.

CDR3 length equals 12 residues. Looked up from germline, CDR1 is WSHSY and CDR2 is SAAADI. Trimming took 7 bases from V and 3 from J, leaving 7 bases between them. This sequence joins TRBV10-2 and TRBJ2-1; D is unresolved. Sequenced material: naive CD8+ T cells sorted from blood. The origin of this receptor is a man aged 18 to 35 in good health. This CDR3 reads CASTGHYNEQFF. DNA for the CDR3: TGCGCCAGCACGGGCCACTACAATGAGCAGTTCTTC.